A single sample gave rise to the 24 T cell receptor beta chains below, sequenced in a study of preoperative IRX-2 immunotherapy in early breast cancer. Here immunoSEQ multiplex PCR was the method, and the copy in TCRdb shows in-frame clones only, minus some. The sample includes tens of thousands of clones, just under 90% of them seen just once. Specified treatment: preoperative locoregional IRX-2 cytokine immunotherapy. The input for sequencing was tumor tissue, taken after IRX-2 immunotherapy. These receptors were obtained from a human donor with breast cancer.

The chain links TRBV11-3 to TRBJ2-2; the match to TRBD2 covers 7 bases. Trimming removed 5 bases from V and 6 bases from J; junction bases left unmatched: 18. The germline V gene has CDR1 SGHNT and CDR2 YENEEA. There are 18 residues in the CDR3. The chain's CDR3 is CASSQVDWGTAGAGELFF. The CDR3 DNA reads TGTGCCAGCAGCCAAGTAGATTGGGGGACTGCGGGGGCCGGGGAGCTGTTTTTT.

This chain joins TRBV19 and TRBJ2-3; perhaps TRBD1 as D (5 bases). V gave up 6 bases and J gave up 2 bases, with 18 bases separating them. CDR1 LNHDA and CDR2 SQIVND come from the germline V gene (reference sequence). The CDR3 is 16 residues long. The CDR3 DNA reads as TGTGCCAGTAGGTCGATGGGTAGGGGCGACACAGATACGCAGTATTTT. It translates to CASRSMGRGDTDTQYF.

CDR3 protein: CASSIRGAASGYTF. In DNA, the CDR3 is TGTGCCAGTAGTATACGTGGGGCGGCGAGTGGCTACACCTTC. J is TRBJ1-2 and V is TRBV19, with D possibly being TRBD1 (5 bases). V was pared by 2 bases and J by 7 bases, with 14 bases between. The CDR3 has 14 amino acids. From germline, CDR1 is LNHDA and CDR2 SQIVND (reference sequence).

The V gene is TRBV23-1, the J gene TRBJ2-5, with 7 positions matching TRBD1. TRBV23-1 is an open reading frame, and its role is uncertain. Trimming took 6 bases from V and 0 from J; bases not matched to a gene: 7. The CDR3 runs to 15 residues. CDR3 nucleotide sequence: TGCGCCAGCAGGATTAGGGACAGCAACCAAGAGACCCAGTACTTC. As protein: CASRIRDSNQETQYF.

In this sample, this clone turned up once. The chain uses TRBV23-1 and TRBJ1-4; possible D gene TRBD1, 5 bases. TRBV23-1 is an ORF, and what it does is uncertain. The CDR3 runs to 19 residues. V was pared by 6 bases and J by 0 bases, with 23 bases between. CDR3 protein: CASSQEGIRGLATNEKLFF. CDR3 coding DNA: TGCGCCAGCAGCCAAGAAGGAATAAGGGGACTAGCAACTAATGAAAAACTGTTTTTT.

V gene TRBV6-8 combines with J gene TRBJ1-5; perhaps TRBD1 as D (5 bases). In germline, CDR1 is MNHGY, CDR2 SAAAGT. Trimming took 6 bases from V and 4 from J, leaving 10 bases between them. This CDR3 is built from 13 residues. CDR3 DNA: TGTGCCAGCAGACCTGGACATAATCAGCCCCAGCATTTT. Translation gives CASRPGHNQPQHF.

The chain's CDR3 is CSVEAGLGGYEQYF. As DNA, the CDR3 is TGCAGCGTTGAAGCAGGGTTGGGGGGATACGAGCAGTACTTC. The rearrangement uses TRBV29-1 and TRBJ2-7; D is perhaps TRBD2 (6 bases). From germline, CDR1 is SQVTM and CDR2 ANQGSEA. V dropped 1 base and J dropped 4 bases, with 14 bases sitting between them. The CDR3 extends over 14 amino acids.

Only one count was recorded for this clone. The chain combines TRBV11-3 with TRBJ2-2; possibly TRBD1 for D (6 bases). The CDR3 length is 15 residues. Germline lookup yields CDR1 SGHNT and CDR2 YENEEA. V was trimmed by 3 bases and J by 5 bases, leaving 13 bases between them. The CDR3 is CASSLIQGRTGELFF. CDR3 coding DNA: TGTGCCAGCAGCTTGATCCAGGGGAGAACCGGGGAGCTGTTTTTT.

The gene calls are TRBV22-1 and TRBJ2-1; the tabulated D call, TRBD2, remains unverified against the DNA. TRBV22-1 is assigned pseudogene status. The CDR3 has 15 amino acids. CDR3 loop: CASSALDPSYNEQFF. The DNA for the CDR3 is TGTGCCAGCAGCGCTCTAGATCCGTCCTACAATGAGCAGTTCTTC.

A single count supports this clone. A junction boundary mismatches the germline segment, possibly from a read error. V gene TRBV29-1 combines with J gene TRBJ1-1, with D perhaps TRBD1 (5 bases). Germline CDR1 reads SQVTM; CDR2 reads ANQGSEA. The CDR3 extends over 14 amino acids. CDR3 sequence: CSFETVEMNTEAFF. DNA for the CDR3: TGCAGCTTTGAGACAGTCGAGATGAACACTGAAGCTTTCTTT. Using reference TRBV29-1 and TRBJ1-1 for the parts outside the CDR3, the full variable domain is SAVISQKPSRDICQRGTSLTIQCQVDSQVTMMFWYRQQPGQSLTLIATANQGSEATYESGFVIDKFPISRPNLTFSTLTVSNMSPEDSSIYLCSFETVEMNTEAFFGQGTRLTVV.

The V and J genes are TRBV19 and TRBJ1-3; D not certain. This CDR3 has 15 residues. Trimming pared 0 bases from V and 0 bases from J, leaving 6 bases between. Germline V gene lookup returns CDR1 LNHDA and CDR2 SQIVND (reference sequence). This chain's CDR3 is CASSIEAYSGNTIYF. As DNA, the CDR3 is TGTGCCAGTAGTATAGAGGCGTACTCTGGAAACACCATATATTTT.

By frequency in the sample, this clone is medium-sized. V usage is TRBV25-1 and J usage is TRBJ2-1; 8 bases map to TRBD2. V lost 3 bases to trimming and J lost 4 bases; unmatched junction nucleotides: 2. Germline loops: CDR1 MGHDK, CDR2 SYGVNS. The CDR3 contains 14 residues. The CDR3 sequence is CASSDSGVYNEQFF. The CDR3 coding sequence is TGTGCCAGCAGTGATAGCGGGGTTTACAATGAGCAGTTCTTC.

This rearrangement joins TRBV6-8 to TRBJ1-4; D uncertain. The V and J ends lost 2 bases and 3 bases respectively, with 4 bases between them. This CDR3 spans 13 amino acids. The germline gives CDR1 MNHGY, CDR2 SAAAGT. This CDR3 reads CASSYAANEKLFF. The DNA of the CDR3 is TGTGCCAGCAGTTACGCGGCTAATGAAAAACTGTTTTTT.

This clone was observed once. The chain employs TRBV18 and TRBJ2-3; 9 bases are shared with TRBD1. Germline V gene sequence: CDR1 KGHSH, CDR2 LQKENI. J was trimmed by 4 bases and V by 1 base; bases with no gene match: 12. The CDR3 covers 18 residues. The CDR3 DNA reads TGTGCCAGCTCACCACGACTGGTAAGGGACAGGGAGGCAGATACGCAGTATTTT. The encoded protein is CASSPRLVRDREADTQYF. Combining the CDR3 with reference TRBV18 and TRBJ2-3 gives the whole variable domain NAGVMQNPRHLVRRRGQEARLRCSPMKGHSHVYWYRQLPEEGLKFMVYLQKENIIDESGMPKERFSAEFPKEGPSILRIQQVVRGDSAAYFCASSPRLVRDREADTQYFGPGTRLTVL.

This clone was seen more than once but under ten times. The V gene is TRBV14, the J gene TRBJ1-2, with D possibly TRBD1 on 6 matching bases. Germline V gene sequence: CDR1 SGHDN, CDR2 FVKESK. Deletions cut 2 bases from V and 2 bases from J, with 6 bases between. This CDR3 is 13 amino acids long. For the CDR3, the DNA is TGTGCCAGCAGCCAACAGGGGAACTATGGCTACACCTTC. It specifies CASSQQGNYGYTF.

The chain is built from TRBV5-1 and TRBJ2-1, with D perhaps matching TRBD1 (5 bases). Trimming removed 1 base at V and 5 bases at J, with 16 bases between. The CDR3 has 16 residues. Germline CDR1 reads SGHRS; CDR2 reads YFSETQ. The CDR3 bases are TGCGCCAGCAGCTTGCGCGGACAAATAACCAACAATGAGCAGTTCTTC. Amino acids: CASSLRGQITNNEQFF.

This clone has only one observation. This chain connects TRBV7-1 to TRBJ1-5; tentatively, D is TRBD1 (5 bases). TRBV7-1 is marked as an open reading frame, function uncertain. This CDR3 is built from 13 residues. Between the trimmed V and J ends, which lost 5 bases and 7 bases, there was a span of 12 bases. The CDR3 sequence is CASSPGVRQPQHF. CDR3 DNA sequence: TGTGCCAGCAGCCCGGGGGTTAGGCAGCCCCAGCATTTT.

This clone was detected only once. This sequence joins TRBV12-5 and TRBJ2-7; 9 nucleotides line up with TRBD1. The CDR3 totals 13 residues. Germline-derived CDR1 and CDR2 are LGHNT and FRNRAP. CDR3 nucleotides: TGTGCCAGCCGGCCACAGGGGGCCGACGAGCAGTACTTC. Amino acids: CASRPQGADEQYF.

V and J are TRBV6-8 and TRBJ2-5; either TRBD1 or TRBD2 may fit D (6 bases each). The CDR3 spans 16 residues. The germline CDR1 and CDR2 sequences are MNHGY and SAAAGT. Trimming took 5 bases from V and 1 from J, leaving 17 bases between them. CDR3 residues: CASSDGTSRGQETQYF. The CDR3 region has the DNA TGTGCCAGCAGTGATGGGACATCGCGGGGCCAAGAGACCCAGTACTTC.

V gene TRBV10-3 combines with J gene TRBJ1-4; 9 positions agree with TRBD1. The CDR3 has 15 amino acids. The V gene's germline CDR1 is ENHRY and CDR2 SYGVKD. The junction had 3 bases not matched to a gene; V was cut back by 0 bases and J by 7 bases. The CDR3, as DNA: TGTGCCATCAGTGAGTCGGGACAGGGAGGTGAAAAACTGTTTTTT. Residues: CAISESGQGGEKLFF.

V and J are TRBV11-3 and TRBJ2-1, with D possibly TRBD2 on 6 matching bases. Germline loops: CDR1 SGHNT, CDR2 YENEEA. Trimming removed 5 bases at V and 2 bases at J, with 13 bases between. CDR3 size: 15 residues. Here the CDR3 DNA reads TGTGCCAGCAGCATTAAAGCGGGTACCTACAATGAGCAGTTCTTC. This gives the protein CASSIKAGTYNEQFF.

The rearrangement uses TRBV7-1 and TRBJ1-2; D possibly corresponds to TRBD1 (5 bases). TRBV7-1 is placed among ORFs of uncertain function. V was cut by 5 bases and J by 4 bases, with 14 bases left in between. The CDR3 is made up of 14 amino acids. The CDR3 region has the DNA TGTGCCAGCAGCCCAGACCCCGACAGCTATGGCTACACCTTC. As protein: CASSPDPDSYGYTF.

The chain joins TRBV7-5 to TRBJ2-3; TRBD2 is the table's D call and was not checked against the DNA. TRBV7-5 is a pseudogene. The CDR3 is 16 amino acids. DNA for the CDR3: TGTGCCAGCAGCTCCGGACTAGCGGGGGGGCAAGATACGCAGTATTTT. Protein sequence: CASSSGLAGGQDTQYF.

The gene calls are TRBV6-8 and TRBJ1-5; D is possibly TRBD1 (5 bases). This CDR3 has 14 residues. The germline gives CDR1 MNHGY, CDR2 SAAAGT. The V end was cut by 6 bases, the J end by 4 bases, with 13 bases between. The CDR3 nucleotides are TGTGCCAGCAGACCCGGGACGGCGAATCAGCCCCAGCATTTT. It is translated as CASRPGTANQPQHF.